This entry lists 21 T cell receptor beta chains sequenced from one sample in a study of T-cell reconstitution after alpha-beta-depleted transplantation in children. Unique molecular identifiers were used to barcode this TCRbeta library. TCRdb reanalysed the PCR reads using MiXCR and keeps one entry per CDR3 protein. The table shows about 980,000 distinct CDR3 sequences, with about 29% occurring only once. The source was PBMCs, mostly from graft donor cells, collected 360 days after TCRalphabeta/CD19-depleted stem cell transplant. The receptors derive from a boy under two years old who had a stem cell transplant for SCID, so the T cells may come from the graft donor.

This clonotype turned up a few times. The gene calls are TRBV3-1 and TRBJ1-1, with no clear D. Trimming stripped 0 bases from V and 1 base from J, with 12 bases between. Germline V gene sequence: CDR1 LGHDT, CDR2 YNNKEL (reference sequence). The CDR3 totals 16 residues. In nucleotides, the CDR3 is TGTGCCAGCAGCCAAGACCCCGTGGCCGCGAACACTGAAGCTTTCTTT. Protein sequence: CASSQDPVAANTEAFF.

The chain is built from TRBV3-1 and TRBJ2-5, with 9 bases matching TRBD2. This CDR3 contains 18 residues. The junction had 19 bases not matched to a gene; V was cut back by 10 bases and J by 1 base. Germline lookup yields CDR1 LGHDT and CDR2 YNNKEL (reference sequence). The CDR3 reads CAICSQLRAGGPQETQYF. The CDR3 nucleotides are TGTGCCATCTGTTCCCAGCTGAGAGCGGGGGGACCCCAAGAGACCCAGTACTTC.

The CDR3 DNA reads TGTGCCAGCAGCTTACAAGGGTTGCGGCCCCAGCATTTT. The encoded protein is CASSLQGLRPQHF. V usage is TRBV7-8 and J usage is TRBJ1-5, with no clear D. The CDR3 consists of 13 residues. V dropped 2 bases and J dropped 9 bases, with 11 bases sitting between them. CDR1 is SGHVS and CDR2 is FQNEAQ in the germline V gene.

This clonotype was seen a handful of times. This chain links TRBV7-7 with TRBJ2-7; D is possibly TRBD1 or TRBD2 (5 bases each). This CDR3 contains 15 residues. The V end was cut by 1 base, the J end by 2 bases, with 12 bases between. The germline CDR1 and CDR2 sequences are SSHAT and FNYEAQ (reference sequence). The CDR3 is CASSLGRVGAYEQYF. For the CDR3, the DNA is TGTGCCAGCAGCTTAGGCAGGGTGGGGGCCTACGAGCAGTACTTC.

V is TRBV6-5 and J is TRBJ1-1; 11 bases align to TRBD1. The CDR3 has 13 residues. CDR1 MNHEY and CDR2 SVGAGI come from the germline V gene. V dropped 2 bases and J dropped 11; count of bases not matched to a gene: 4. The CDR3: CASSYRDRGWAFF. CDR3 DNA sequence: TGTGCCAGCAGTTACCGGGACAGGGGGTGGGCTTTCTTT.

In its sample, this clonotype was seen a few times. The chain links TRBV25-1 to TRBJ2-1, with 8 bases identical to TRBD1. V shed 6 bases and J 5 bases; nucleotides not matched to a gene: 6. Germline lookup yields CDR1 MGHDK and CDR2 SYGVNS. This CDR3 is built from 14 residues. CDR3 sequence reads: CASSSGQGHNEQFF. The CDR3 DNA sequence: TGTGCCAGCAGCAGTGGACAGGGCCACAATGAGCAGTTCTTC.

This clonotype was found a few times. The CDR3 reads CAISGTSRGYNEQFF. The CDR3 bases are TGTGCCATCAGTGGGACCTCTAGGGGCTACAATGAGCAGTTCTTC. The J gene is TRBJ2-1, the V gene TRBV10-3; D is possibly TRBD1 (5 bases). The V gene's germline CDR1 is ENHRY and CDR2 SYGVKD. V lost 4 bases to trimming and J lost 3 bases, with 13 bases between them. This CDR3 is built from 15 residues.

In DNA, the CDR3 is TGTGCCAGCAGTTTAGTTAGCGGGGTTTACGAGCAGTACTTC. As protein: CASSLVSGVYEQYF. This sequence joins TRBV12-3 or TRBV12-4 and TRBJ2-7, with 8 bases lining up with TRBD2. The CDR3 totals 14 residues. J gave up 4 bases and V 1 base, and 3 bases lay outside the gene matches.

The chain combines TRBV10-3 with TRBJ1-3, with D uncertain. Germline V gene lookup returns CDR1 ENHRY and CDR2 SYGVKD. The CDR3 length is 15 residues. The germline V and J ends were trimmed by 0 bases and 0 bases, with 6 bases remaining between them. Written as DNA, the CDR3 is TGTGCCATCAGTGAGTCGATCCTCTCTGGAAACACCATATATTTT. Residues: CAISESILSGNTIYF.

The chain recombines TRBV6-1 with TRBJ1-1; D ambiguous. Looked up from germline, CDR1 is MNHNS and CDR2 is SASEGT. The CDR3 is 15 amino acids. This chain's CDR3 is CAAVLAGIPKTEAFF. CDR3 sequence (DNA): TGTGCGGCGGTCTTAGCGGGAATACCCAAAACCGAAGCTTTCTTT.

V is TRBV5-6 and J is TRBJ2-3, with TRBD2 matching over 10 bases. Looked up from germline, CDR1 is SGHDT and CDR2 is YYEEEE. This CDR3 comprises 19 residues. The V gene end was trimmed by 0 bases and the J gene end by 3 bases; junction bases not matched to a gene: 13. CDR3 nucleotide sequence: TGTGCCAGCAGCTTGGCGAGGGCTAGCGGGGGCCTCGGAACAGATACGCAGTATTTT. It is translated as CASSLARASGGLGTDTQYF. Full variable domain (outside the CDR3, taken from reference TRBV5-6 and TRBJ2-3): DAGVTQSPTHLIKTRGQQVTLRCSPKSGHDTVSWYQQALGQGPQFIFQYYEEEERQRGNFPDRFSGHQFPNYSSELNVNALLLGDSALYLCASSLARASGGLGTDTQYFGPGTRLTVL.

This chain links TRBV7-2 with TRBJ2-5; D not certain. Germline V lookup: CDR1 SGHTA, CDR2 FQGNSA. The CDR3 length is 15 residues. Trimming left V 4 bases short and J 6 bases short, with 18 bases between. The CDR3 coding sequence is TGTGCCAGCAGCTCCCCAGGCTCTCCCCCAAAGACCCAGTACTTC. Amino acids: CASSSPGSPPKTQYF.

V gene TRBV29-1 combines with J gene TRBJ1-1; D ambiguous. In germline, CDR1 is SQVTM, CDR2 ANQGSEA. The CDR3 runs to 15 residues. V shed 5 bases and J shed 3 bases, with 19 bases lying between them. The CDR3 reads CSVSYIEQFDTEAFF. The CDR3 DNA is TGCAGCGTTTCATACATTGAACAGTTTGACACTGAAGCTTTCTTT.

The gene calls are TRBV6-1 and TRBJ1-6; D is undetermined. The CDR3 is 14 amino acids. Germline CDR1 reads MNHNS; CDR2 reads SASEGT. Trimming shortened V by 7 bases and J by 10 bases, and 17 bases separated the two germline ends. Here the CDR3 reads CASIPFQASSPLHF. DNA of the CDR3: TGTGCCAGCATTCCCTTCCAGGCGAGCTCACCCCTCCACTTT.

On this clonotype: A read error may produce the germline difference seen at one junction end. V and J are TRBV19 and TRBJ1-1; possibly TRBD1 for D (5 bases). CDR1 and CDR2 (germline): LNHDA, SQIVND (reference sequence). The CDR3 totals 13 residues. CDR3 sequence reads: CASSPGGGIGTIF. DNA of the CDR3: TGTGCCAGTAGCCCGGGGGGAGGGATTGGAACAATCTTT.

V usage is TRBV3-1 and J usage is TRBJ1-1; possible D gene TRBD1, 5 bases. Germline V CDR1 and CDR2: LGHDT, YNNKEL (reference sequence). This CDR3 region has 14 residues. Trimming took 6 bases from V and 4 from J, leaving 15 bases between them. CDR3 in DNA: TGTGCCAGCAGGCGTAACGGGGCCGGCACTGAAGCTTTCTTT. Protein product: CASRRNGAGTEAFF.

This clonotype has just a few counts. The genes are TRBV7-2 and TRBJ2-1; TRBD1 might be the D (6 bases). Germline assignment: CDR1 SGHTA and CDR2 FQGNSA. The CDR3 extends over 16 amino acids. The V end was cut by 3 bases, the J end by 5 bases, with 17 bases between. CDR3 in amino acids: CASSFSSGVGHNEQFF. The CDR3 coding sequence is TGTGCCAGCAGCTTCTCCTCAGGGGTAGGACACAATGAGCAGTTCTTC.

This clonotype was detected only a few times. The V and J genes are TRBV9 and TRBJ2-7; 7 bases align to TRBD1. The V gene's germline CDR1 is SGDLS and CDR2 YYNGEE. Germline trimming cut 3 bases from V and 9 bases from J; bases unmatched to any gene: 12. The CDR3 is 14 residues long. CDR3 sequence: CASSDGTAVTGQYF. In DNA form, the CDR3 reads TGTGCCAGCAGCGACGGGACAGCCGTTACCGGGCAGTACTTC.

The sample holds a few counts of this clonotype. The chain employs TRBV4-1 and TRBJ2-1, with D perhaps matching TRBD1 (6 bases). Germline V gene lookup returns CDR1 MGHRA and CDR2 YSYEKL. Between the trimmed V and J ends, which lost 0 bases and 4 bases, there was a span of 16 bases. This CDR3 region has 17 residues. CDR3 bases: TGCGCCAGCAGCCAAGAGAGGTGGGCTAGGGGGTACAATGAGCAGTTCTTC. It translates to CASSQERWARGYNEQFF.

This clonotype appeared once. The chain couples TRBV10-3 to TRBJ1-5, with 7 bases lining up with TRBD1. The germline V gene has CDR1 ENHRY and CDR2 SYGVKD. The CDR3 sequence is 15 residues long. V dropped 0 bases and J dropped 2; count of bases not matched to a gene: 1. The CDR3, as DNA: TGTGCCATCAGTGAGTCCCAGGGGGGCAATCAGCCCCAGCATTTT. Amino acids: CAISESQGGNQPQHF.

The V call is TRBV12-3 or TRBV12-4, the J call TRBJ2-3, with D possibly TRBD2 on 5 matching bases. V lost 6 bases, J lost 2 bases, and 15 bases lay in between. There are 15 residues in the CDR3. This CDR3 is CASRGYRGITDTQYF. In DNA, the CDR3 is TGTGCCAGCAGGGGGTATCGGGGAATCACAGATACGCAGTATTTT.